The sequence of this TCR beta chain was determined in a study of T-cell reconstitution after alpha-beta-depleted transplantation in children (TCRdb year 2016). For the wider study: The study quantitatively tracked T-cell immune reconstitution after TCRalphabeta/CD19-depleted allogeneic hematopoietic cell transplantation in children using TCR repertoire profiling.

The germline V gene sets CDR1 to SGHTA and CDR2 to FQGTGA. The CDR3 covers 15 residues, taking in both the cysteine and the phenylalanine. Only CDR3 DNA is held: 45 bases, read in frame from base 1. V is pared back by 0 bases and J by 2 bases, with 7 bases lying between the germline termini. Libraries were built with PCR. For sequencing, an Illumina HiSeq 2500 was employed. Molecular barcoding was employed in the preparation of TCR libraries, with unique molecular identifiers being used to normalize TCRbeta repertoire quantification. TCRdb trimmed public reads at Q25 via fastp, called clones via MiXCR and kept in-frame beta chains. Each entry is one CDR3 protein sequence, shown with its most common DNA and genes. Counted in this sample were roughly 300,000 distinct CDR3 sequences; about a tenth of them appeared once. 2% to 2.5% of the sample comes from the top ten. Concerning this clonotype: Its antigen target is currently unknown. No much larger clonotype is one base removed from it; base qualities were not supplied.

The TCR originated in a human donor who donated a stem cell graft to a child with acute lymphoblastic leukemia. Material: PBMCs from the stem cell graft donor, obtained from the stem cell graft. The V gene is TRBV7-3 and the J gene is TRBJ1-4; matching of 6 bases hints at TRBD1 as the D gene. The CDR3 here reads CASSLTGQTNEKLFF. The DNA is as follows: TGTGCCAGCAGCTTAACCGGACAGACTAATGAAAAACTGTTTTTT.